The present T cell receptor (beta chain) was sequenced within a study of T-cell reconstitution after alpha-beta-depleted transplantation in children. J lost 6 bases, V lost 9 bases, and 8 bases had no gene match. The CDR3 contains 14 residues. This clonotype was detected many times. TCRbeta library construction was performed incorporating unique molecular identifiers. TCRdb itself ran the PCR reads through MiXCR, one entry per CDR3 protein. The sample records 170,000 or so distinct CDR3 sequences, 6.5% to 7.5% being singletons. The rearrangement uses TRBV12-3 or TRBV12-4 and TRBJ2-1; 10 nucleotides align to TRBD2. Sequenced here: PBMCs from the stem cell graft donor, sampled from the stem cell graft. The sequence came from a human donor who donated a stem cell graft to a child with Wiskott-Aldrich syndrome. CDR3 coding DNA: TGTGCCAGTGGAAGACTAGCGGGTGCCAATGAGCAGTTCTTC. Its translation: CASGRLAGANEQFF.